These 24 T cell receptor beta chains came from one sample sequenced in a study of T cell responses to AZD1222 COVID-19 vaccine. Profiling relied on immunoSEQ multiplex PCR, and the TCRdb table lists in-frame clones only, not all of them. The sample yields about 47,000 clones, under 85% seen once. Here the sequenced sample was peripheral blood, taken on day 0 of MenACWY control vaccination. The receptors were sampled from an adult in good health.

The chain employs TRBV2 and TRBJ2-5; D not resolved. V was shortened by 3 bases and J by 3 bases, with 2 bases between the two germline ends. Germline CDR1 SNHLY, CDR2 FYNNEI. This CDR3 has 11 amino acids. The CDR3 DNA is TGTGCCAGCAGTGAGGAAGAGACCCAGTACTTC. Translated: CASSEEETQYF.

V and J are TRBV5-6 and TRBJ1-5; D call uncertain. Trimming removed 4 bases from V and 4 bases from J, with 12 bases in between. CDR1 and CDR2 (germline): SGHDT, YYEEEE. The CDR3 contains 14 residues. DNA for the CDR3: TGTGCCAGCAGCGGACGGCAGCCGAATCAGCCCCAGCATTTT. Translating it yields CASSGRQPNQPQHF.

The J gene is TRBJ1-3, the V gene TRBV30; D gene uncertain. V dropped 1 base and J dropped 0 bases, with 7 bases sitting between them. The germline V gene encodes CDR1 GTSNPN and CDR2 SVGIG (reference sequence). The CDR3 totals 14 residues. The CDR3 region is CAWSAQLSGNTIYF. The CDR3 DNA follows: TGTGCCTGGAGTGCCCAGCTCTCTGGAAACACCATATATTTT.

There are a few counts of this clone. The chain employs TRBV30 and TRBJ1-4; the match to TRBD1 covers 9 bases. The CDR3 has 17 residues. Losses at the gene ends were 0 bases for V and 5 bases for J; bases not matched to a gene: 10. In germline, CDR1 is GTSNPN, CDR2 SVGIG (reference sequence). The CDR3 coding sequence is TGTGCCTGGAGTGTATCCCGATTGGGACAGGGCAATGAAAAACTGTTTTTT. It translates to CAWSVSRLGQGNEKLFF. The entire variable domain, with the rest obtained from reference TRBV30 and TRBJ1-4, is as follows: SQTIHQWPATLVQPVGSPLSLECTVEGTSNPNLYWYRQAAGRGLQLLFYSVGIGQISSEVPQNLSASRPQDRQFILSSKKLLLSDSGFYLCAWSVSRLGQGNEKLFFGSGTQLSVL.

The chain joins TRBV10-2 to TRBJ2-5; D is possibly TRBD1 (5 bases). Germline CDR1 WSHSY, CDR2 SAAADI. V gave up 8 bases and J gave up 3 bases, with 10 bases separating them. The CDR3 runs 12 residues. The CDR3, as DNA: TGCGCCAGCGGGGCAGTTGAAGAGACCCAGTACTTC. It encodes CASGAVEETQYF.

The chain employs TRBV2 and TRBJ2-2; TRBD2 matches at 14 bases. There are 17 residues in the CDR3. Germline CDR1 reads SNHLY; CDR2 reads FYNNEI. The V gene end was trimmed by 3 bases and the J gene end by 4 bases; junction bases not matched to a gene: 4. The CDR3 loop reads CASSDPGTSGSTGELFF. CDR3 DNA: TGTGCCAGCAGTGATCCAGGGACTAGCGGGAGCACCGGGGAGCTGTTTTTT.

This clone was seen only a few times. The chain is built from TRBV27 and TRBJ1-2; D might be TRBD1 (6 bases). This CDR3 has 16 residues. V was clipped by 5 bases and J by 8 bases, with 24 bases between them. Germline CDR1 MNHEY, CDR2 SMNVEV (reference sequence). CDR3 residues: CASSVPRGSGGGGYTF. The CDR3 DNA reads as TGTGCCAGCAGTGTCCCTAGGGGGTCGGGTGGTGGAGGCTACACCTTC.

CDR3 nucleotides: TGTGCCAGCAGCTTATTTCATGGGTCAGATCAGCCCCAGCATTTT. Translation gives CASSLFHGSDQPQHF. The chain carries TRBV11-2 and TRBJ1-5; D call uncertain. This CDR3 has 15 amino acids. From germline, CDR1 is SGHAT and CDR2 FQNNGV. Trimming left V 2 bases short and J 5 bases short, with 13 bases between.

The chain links TRBV7-2 to TRBJ2-1; D is ambiguous. V was clipped by 4 bases and J by 6 bases, with 10 bases between them. Looked up from germline, CDR1 is SGHTA and CDR2 is FQGNSA. This CDR3 region has 13 residues. The CDR3 is CASSSPIPNEQFF. The CDR3, as DNA: TGTGCCAGCAGCTCACCTATCCCCAATGAGCAGTTCTTC. Supplemented by reference TRBV7-2 and TRBJ2-1, the full variable domain reads GAGVSQSPSNKVTEKGKDVELRCDPISGHTALYWYRQSLGQGLEFLIYFQGNSAPDKSGLPSDRFSAERTGGSVSTLTIQRTQQEDSAVYLCASSSPIPNEQFFGPGTRLTVL.

The rearrangement links TRBV13 to TRBJ2-7; 9 bases are shared with TRBD1. V lost 5 bases, J lost 7 bases, and 9 bases stayed unmatched. Per germline, CDR1 PRHDT and CDR2 FYEKMQ (reference sequence). The CDR3 length is 14 residues. The CDR3 region has the DNA TGTGCCAGCAGCATATTACAGGGGGCGTATGAGCAGTACTTC. Amino acids: CASSILQGAYEQYF.

The rearrangement links TRBV18 to TRBJ2-5; D gene unclear. The germline gives CDR1 KGHSH, CDR2 LQKENI. Trimming shortened V by 1 base and J by 4 bases, and 13 bases separated the two germline ends. The CDR3 contains 15 residues. The CDR3 DNA reads as TGTGCCAGCTCACCACAGGGATCTCTACGAGAGACCCAGTACTTC. Its protein product is CASSPQGSLRETQYF.

V gene TRBV20-1 combines with J gene TRBJ1-1; the D is unclear. The CDR3 sequence is 14 residues long. Germline V gene lookup returns CDR1 DFQATT and CDR2 SNEGSKA (reference sequence). Trimming shortened V by 6 bases and J by 5 bases, and 19 bases separated the two germline ends. The CDR3 region is CSASLEGLGTEAFF. The CDR3 coding sequence is TGCAGTGCCAGTCTTGAGGGCTTGGGTACTGAAGCTTTCTTT.

This chain connects TRBV5-1 to TRBJ2-1; 8 bases are a match to TRBD1. Trimming took 0 bases from V and 5 from J; bases not matched to a gene: 7. The CDR3 consists of 16 residues. In germline, CDR1 is SGHRS, CDR2 YFSETQ. CDR3 DNA sequence: TGCGCCAGCAGCTTGGTTCCAGGGGGCGATAACAATGAGCAGTTCTTC. Translation: CASSLVPGGDNNEQFF.

This chain connects TRBV6-5 to TRBJ1-2; 10 bases map to TRBD1. This CDR3 is 14 amino acids long. CDR1 is MNHEY and CDR2 is SVGAGI in the germline V gene. V trimming: 7 bases; J trimming: 3 bases; junction bases outside the gene matches: 5. The CDR3 region has the DNA TGTGCCAGCAAATCCGGGACAGGGGACTATGGCTACACCTTC. Its translation is CASKSGTGDYGYTF.

This chain connects TRBV7-9 to TRBJ2-7; D not certain. V lost 2 bases to trimming and J lost 2 bases, with 10 bases between them. The CDR3 runs to 14 residues. The V gene's germline CDR1 is SEHNR and CDR2 FQNEAQ (reference sequence). In DNA form, the CDR3 reads TGTGCCAGCAGCTTATCCCACGGAACCTACGAGCAGTACTTC. Protein sequence: CASSLSHGTYEQYF.

The chain uses TRBV6-6 and TRBJ2-3, with D maybe TRBD1 (6 bases). The germline V gene has CDR1 MNHNY and CDR2 SVGAGI (reference sequence). V lost 10 bases to trimming and J lost 1 base, with 12 bases between them. The CDR3 runs 13 residues. CDR3 nucleotide sequence: TGTGCCACCCTTCGGACAGGCACAGATACGCAGTATTTT. This sequence encodes CATLRTGTDTQYF.

The table lists this clone with a few counts. V gene TRBV9 combines with J gene TRBJ1-1, with a possible D match to TRBD1 (6 bases). The CDR3 runs to 14 residues. Trimming cost V 6 bases and J 5 bases, with 17 bases left between them. Germline CDR1 is SGDLS and CDR2 is YYNGEE. CDR3: CASTPGGRGTEAFF. The CDR3 nucleotides are TGTGCCAGCACCCCCGGGGGGCGCGGAACTGAAGCTTTCTTT.

This clone was counted between two and nine times. The chain carries TRBV18 and TRBJ2-7; 8 positions match TRBD2. V shed 8 bases, J shed 3 bases, and the junction held 3 bases outside the gene matches. Germline-derived CDR1 and CDR2 are KGHSH and LQKENI. There are 12 residues in the CDR3. The CDR3 coding sequence is TGTGCCAGCCGGGGGGGTCACTACGAGCAGTACTTC. Amino acid sequence: CASRGGHYEQYF.

The table lists this clone with a few counts. The chain is built from TRBV28 and TRBJ2-7; TRBD1 is a possible D gene (6 bases). V was clipped by 7 bases and J by 5 bases, with 15 bases between them. Germline V gives CDR1 MDHEN, CDR2 SYDVKM. The CDR3 spans 13 residues. The CDR3 DNA is TGTGCCAGCAATACAGGGTACCCCAACGAGCAGTACTTC. Amino acid sequence: CASNTGYPNEQYF.

This clone has more than one count but fewer than ten. The V gene is TRBV2, the J gene TRBJ1-1; D is perhaps TRBD1 (6 bases). Germline V gene lookup returns CDR1 SNHLY and CDR2 FYNNEI. V lost 4 bases and J lost 0, with 12 bases in between. This CDR3 has 15 residues. Written as DNA, the CDR3 is TGTGCCAGCAGTGCACAGGGATCTATGAACACTGAAGCTTTCTTT. This translates into CASSAQGSMNTEAFF.

V usage is TRBV11-1 and J usage is TRBJ1-2; no reliable D call. The V gene's germline CDR1 is SGHAT and CDR2 FQDESV (reference sequence). This CDR3 spans 14 amino acids. Trimming took off 3 bases at V and 7 bases at J, with 15 bases between the two ends. This CDR3 reads CASSFPPGDSGYTF. In DNA, the CDR3 is TGTGCCAGCAGCTTCCCGCCTGGCGATAGTGGCTACACCTTC.

This chain connects TRBV9 to TRBJ1-3; maybe TRBD1 (5 bases). Germline values: CDR1 SGDLS, CDR2 YYNGEE. The CDR3 runs 14 residues. Trimming left V 5 bases short and J 2 bases short, with 11 bases between. For the CDR3, the DNA is TGTGCCAGCAGTATACGGGGACCTGGAAACACCATATATTTT. This gives the protein CASSIRGPGNTIYF.

V gene TRBV19 combines with J gene TRBJ1-4; D remains ambiguous. Germline-derived CDR1 and CDR2 are LNHDA and SQIVND (reference sequence). The CDR3 contains 11 residues. Trimming removed 4 bases from V and 5 bases from J, with 2 bases in between. This CDR3 reads CASSTNEKLFF. The CDR3 DNA reads TGTGCCAGTAGTACCAATGAAAAACTGTTTTTT.

This clone was counted once. The chain combines TRBV5-1 with TRBJ1-2; TRBD1 aligns across 7 bases. This CDR3 spans 16 amino acids. Germline CDR1 and CDR2: SGHRS and YFSETQ. The V gene end was trimmed by 4 bases and the J gene end by 3 bases; junction bases not matched to a gene: 12. The CDR3 DNA sequence: TGCGCCAGCAGCGCGGCCGGGACAGCGCTCCACTATGGCTACACCTTC. Protein sequence: CASSAAGTALHYGYTF.